This TCR beta chain came from a study of blood T cells in healthy people across ages. The CDR3 covers 14 residues. Trimming at V came to 3 bases and at J to 3 bases, leaving 2 bases not matched to a gene. Germline V gene data show CDR1 as DFQATT and CDR2 as SNEGSKA (reference sequence). Whole-study findings and limits: Age showed a roughly linear inverse relationship with TCR beta diversity per million T cells.

A remark on this clonotype: Its antigen is still unknown.

The authors ran a second PCR of about 7 to 11 cycles using a sample-barcoded 5' primer and a J-beta primer mix. From the 5' RACE reads, TCRdb called clonotypes with MiXCR, one entry per CDR3 protein. In the table there are around 1,700,000 distinct CDR3 sequences, roughly 27% of which are singletons. Sequenced sample: blood. The chain carries TRBV20-1 and TRBJ2-6, with 7 bases fitting TRBD1. The receptor comes from a woman aged 25 to 45 in good health. CDR3 coding DNA: TGCAGTGCTAGGGGGACAGTTGGGGCCAACGTCCTGACTTTC. As protein: CSARGTVGANVLTF.